This T cell receptor beta chain is drawn from a study of OX40 agonist ivuxolimab in advanced cancers. Regarding the study as a whole: The study found among the lowest clonal expansion in partial responders at 0.1-3.0 mg/kg. In the 0.1 to 3.0 mg/kg range, CD4+ and CD8+ blood T cells had expanded clonally by week 6.

Germline lookup yields CDR1 SGHTA and CDR2 FQGTGA. The CDR3 consists of 15 residues. With V trimmed by 3 bases and J by 4 bases, 3 bases remained unmatched. Libraries were prepared by immunoSEQ multiplex PCR; TCRdb keeps only in-frame clonotypes and omits some of them. The sample gives about 19,000 clones, approximately 86% of which show up once; roughly 55% is in the top ten. In regard to this clone: Its specificity is unknown.

The chain carries TRBV7-3 and TRBJ2-3, with 11 positions matching TRBD2. The sample here was CD4+ or CD8+ T cells sorted from blood, taken in a trial of the OX40 agonist ivuxolimab. This receptor was identified in an adult with an advanced solid tumor such as melanoma, head and neck, liver or kidney cancer. CDR3 nucleotides: TGTGCCAGCAGCTTTAGCGGGGGGGCCGCAGATACGCAGTATTTT. Translation: CASSFSGGAADTQYF. Variable domain in full (rest from reference TRBV7-3 and TRBJ2-3): GAGVSQTPSNKVTEKGKYVELRCDPISGHTALYWYRQSLGQGPEFLIYFQGTGAADDSGLPNDRFFAVRPEGSVSTLKIQRTERGDSAVYLCASSFSGGAADTQYFGPGTRLTVL.